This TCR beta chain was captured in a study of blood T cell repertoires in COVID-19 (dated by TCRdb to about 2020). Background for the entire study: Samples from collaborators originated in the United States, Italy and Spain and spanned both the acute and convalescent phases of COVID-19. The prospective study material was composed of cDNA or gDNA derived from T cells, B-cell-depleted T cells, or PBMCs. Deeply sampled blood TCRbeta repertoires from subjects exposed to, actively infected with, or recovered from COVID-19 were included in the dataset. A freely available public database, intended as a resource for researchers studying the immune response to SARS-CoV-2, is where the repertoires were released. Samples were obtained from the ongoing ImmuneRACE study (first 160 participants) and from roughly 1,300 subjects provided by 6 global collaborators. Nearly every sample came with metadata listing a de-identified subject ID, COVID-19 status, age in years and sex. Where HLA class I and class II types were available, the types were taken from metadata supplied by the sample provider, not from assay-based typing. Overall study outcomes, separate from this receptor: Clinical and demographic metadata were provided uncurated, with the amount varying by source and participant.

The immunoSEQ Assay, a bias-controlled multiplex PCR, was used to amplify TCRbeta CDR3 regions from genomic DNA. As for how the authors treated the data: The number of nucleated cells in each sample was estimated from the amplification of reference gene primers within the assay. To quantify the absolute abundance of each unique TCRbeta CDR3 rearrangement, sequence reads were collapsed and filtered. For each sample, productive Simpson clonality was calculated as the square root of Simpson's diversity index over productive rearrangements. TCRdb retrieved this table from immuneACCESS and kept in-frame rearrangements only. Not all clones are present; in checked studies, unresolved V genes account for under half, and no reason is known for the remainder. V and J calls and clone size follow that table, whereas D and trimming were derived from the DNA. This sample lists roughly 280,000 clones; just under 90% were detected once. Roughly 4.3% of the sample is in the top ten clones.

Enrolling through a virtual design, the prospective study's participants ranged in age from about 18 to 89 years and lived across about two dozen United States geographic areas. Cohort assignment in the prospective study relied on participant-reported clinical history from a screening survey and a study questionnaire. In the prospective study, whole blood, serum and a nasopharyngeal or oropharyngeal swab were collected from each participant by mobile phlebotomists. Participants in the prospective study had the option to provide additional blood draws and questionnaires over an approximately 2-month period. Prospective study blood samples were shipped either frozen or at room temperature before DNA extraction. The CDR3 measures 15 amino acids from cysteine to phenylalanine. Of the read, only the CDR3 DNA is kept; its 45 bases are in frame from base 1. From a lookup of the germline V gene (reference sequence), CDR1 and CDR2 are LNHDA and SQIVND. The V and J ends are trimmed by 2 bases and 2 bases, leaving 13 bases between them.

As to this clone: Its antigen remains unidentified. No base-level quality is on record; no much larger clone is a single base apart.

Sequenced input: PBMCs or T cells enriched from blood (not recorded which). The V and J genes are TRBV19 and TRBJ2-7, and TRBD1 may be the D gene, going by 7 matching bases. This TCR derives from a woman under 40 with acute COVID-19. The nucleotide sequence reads TGTGCCAGTAGTATAATGGCAGGGGGGACCTACGAGCAGTACTTC. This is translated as CASSIMAGGTYEQYF. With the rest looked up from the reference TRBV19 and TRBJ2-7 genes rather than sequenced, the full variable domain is DGGITQSPKYLFRKEGQNVTLSCEQNLNHDAMYWYRQDPGQGLRLIYYSQIVNDFQKGDIAEGYSVSREKKESFPLTVTSAQKNPTAFYLCASSIMAGGTYEQYFGPGTRLTVT.